Shown below are 19 T cell receptor beta chains from a single sample sequenced in a study of glioma-infiltrating T cells. Using RNA template, CDR3s of TCR alpha and beta were amplified with iRepertoire arm-PCR. TCRdb ran MiXCR on the multiplex PCR reads and lists one entry per CDR3 protein. The sample has around 120,000 distinct CDR3 sequences; 24% are singletons. Sequences were obtained from glioma tissue, nonneoplastic brain tissue, or PBMCs (not recorded which). These receptors were taken from a human donor with low-grade glioma or glioblastoma, undergoing nonglioma brain surgery, or in good health (not recorded which).

The chain has TRBV29-1 and TRBJ2-3, with D perhaps given as TRBD1 or TRBD2 (7 bases each). Germline V lookup: CDR1 SQVTM, CDR2 ANQGSEA. V lost 3 bases and J lost 5, with 12 bases in between. The CDR3 covers 13 residues. Here the CDR3 reads CSVDQGGIDTQYF. Written as DNA, the CDR3 is TGCAGCGTTGACCAGGGGGGGATAGATACGCAGTATTTT.

The chain has TRBV29-1 and TRBJ1-1; 8 bases are shared with TRBD1. Trimming took 7 bases from V and 3 from J; bases not matched to a gene: 7. CDR3 length equals 13 residues. The germline gives CDR1 SQVTM, CDR2 ANQGSEA. The CDR3 coding sequence is TGCAGCGCCTCCACAGGGGGTGACACTGAAGCTTTCTTT. Encoded protein: CSASTGGDTEAFF.

This clonotype was counted at least ten times. This chain connects TRBV20-1 to TRBJ2-7; a possible D gene is TRBD2 (6 bases). Trimming removed 1 base from V and 6 bases from J, with 10 bases in between. The CDR3 is 12 residues long. In germline, CDR1 is DFQATT, CDR2 SNEGSKA (reference sequence). This chain's CDR3 is CSARGGVGEQYV. The CDR3 DNA sequence: TGCAGTGCTAGAGGGGGGGTGGGCGAGCAGTACGTC.

The chain couples TRBV6-6 to TRBJ2-3; 8 bases match TRBD2. Trimming took 2 bases from V and 5 from J; bases not matched to a gene: 12. CDR1 MNHNY and CDR2 SVGAGI come from the germline V gene (reference sequence). The CDR3 is 17 amino acids. Here the CDR3 DNA reads TGTGCCAGCAGTTACACCGGTCGGGGGGGCCTGATAGATACGCAGTATTTT. Residues: CASSYTGRGGLIDTQYF.

This clonotype has more than one count but fewer than ten. The chain is built from TRBV12-3 or TRBV12-4 and TRBJ1-2; D perhaps matches TRBD1 (6 bases). This CDR3 is 13 amino acids long. The V end lost 6 bases, the J end lost 4 bases, and 12 bases lay between the germline ends. As DNA, the CDR3 is TGTGCCAGCAGACCAGGGGTAGGCTATGGCTACACCTTC. It encodes CASRPGVGYGYTF.

The V call is TRBV10-3, the J call TRBJ2-5; TRBD1 matches at 7 bases. Per the germline V gene, CDR1 is ENHRY and CDR2 is SYGVKD. With 2 bases clipped from V and 2 bases from J, the junction kept 2 bases outside the gene matches. The CDR3 extends over 14 amino acids. CDR3 protein: CAISEGTAQETQYF. For the CDR3, the DNA is TGTGCCATCAGTGAGGGGACAGCACAAGAGACCCAGTACTTC.

To note about this clonotype: A much bigger clone sits one base away, suggesting this may be a read error. V usage is TRBV27 and J usage is TRBJ2-5, with D maybe TRBD2 (7 bases). Looked up from germline, CDR1 is MNHEY and CDR2 is SMNVEV (reference sequence). The CDR3 spans 14 residues. Trimming took 6 bases from V and 6 from J, leaving 17 bases between them. The CDR3 sequence is CASSRRRGRKTQYF. DNA of the CDR3: TGTGCCAGCAGCCGGCGGCGGGGGCGAAAGACCCAGTACTTC.

This clonotype was seen more than once but under ten times. The V and J genes are TRBV5-8 and TRBJ2-3, with TRBD2 matching 15 bases. After removal of 3 bases from V and 0 bases from J, the junction contained 5 bases not matched to a gene. Germline CDR1 reads SGHTS; CDR2 reads YDEGEE. The CDR3 sequence is 18 residues long. In DNA, the CDR3 is TGTGCCAGCAGCTCGGGACTAGCGGGGGGCCATAGCACAGATACGCAGTATTTT. Its protein product is CASSSGLAGGHSTDTQYF.

As regards this clonotype: The junction does not match germline at one end; this may be a read error. The chain joins TRBV7-7 to TRBJ2-3, with a tentative D call TRBD2 (5 bases). Germline V gene lookup returns CDR1 SSHAT and CDR2 FNYEAQ (reference sequence). The CDR3 sequence is 15 residues long. The CDR3 sequence is CASSLGETAGDTQYF. The CDR3 DNA reads as TGTGCTAGCAGCTTAGGTGAGACTGCGGGAGATACGCAGTATTTT.

This clonotype was observed a handful of times. The gene calls are TRBV6-1 and TRBJ1-2, with TRBD1 identical over 9 bases. This CDR3 spans 13 amino acids. The J segment lost 2 bases and the V segment lost 6 bases, leaving 1 base of the junction unmatched. Germline V gene lookup returns CDR1 MNHNS and CDR2 SASEGT. The CDR3 loop reads CASRGQGNYGYTF. The CDR3 bases are TGTGCCAGCAGGGGACAGGGCAACTATGGCTACACCTTC.

The CDR3 protein is CASSAWGDRASIEKLFF. CDR3 sequence (DNA): TGTGCCAGCAGTGCCTGGGGGGACAGGGCCAGTATTGAAAAACTGTTTTTT. The V gene is TRBV12-3 or TRBV12-4, the J gene TRBJ1-4, with 9 bases identical to TRBD1. The CDR3 length is 17 residues. With 5 bases clipped from V and 7 bases from J, the junction kept 14 bases outside the gene matches.

This chain connects TRBV2 to TRBJ2-7, with D perhaps being TRBD1 or TRBD2 (5 bases each). V lost 9 bases and J lost 0, with 12 bases in between. This CDR3 spans 13 amino acids. Germline V gene sequence: CDR1 SNHLY, CDR2 FYNNEI. Written as DNA, the CDR3 is TGTGCCAGGGGGACCGTTAGCTCCTACGAGCAGTACGTC. It codes for CARGTVSSYEQYV.

This clonotype was detected many times. The rearrangement uses TRBV18 and TRBJ2-5; the match to TRBD1 covers 7 bases. This CDR3 has 13 residues. J lost 2 bases, V lost 6 bases, and 3 bases had no gene match. Looked up from germline, CDR1 is KGHSH and CDR2 is LQKENI. The CDR3 here is CASSPGQQETQYF. The DNA for the CDR3 is TGTGCCAGCTCGCCGGGACAGCAAGAGACCCAGTACTTC.

The sample holds a few counts of this clonotype. The V call is TRBV5-1, the J call TRBJ2-5, with TRBD2 as a possible D gene (6 bases). The germline V and J ends were trimmed by 4 bases and 2 bases, with 15 bases remaining between them. The CDR3 is made up of 15 amino acids. Germline-derived CDR1 and CDR2 are SGHRS and YFSETQ. DNA for the CDR3: TGCGCCAGCAGCGACCCCAGGGACTCTCAAGAGACCCAGTACTTC. Amino acids: CASSDPRDSQETQYF. Based on the CDR3 plus reference TRBV5-1 and TRBJ2-5, the full variable domain is KAGVTQTPRYLIKTRGQQVTLSCSPISGHRSVSWYQQTPGQGLQFLFEYFSETQRNKGNFPGRFSGRQFSNSRSEMNVSTLELGDSALYLCASSDPRDSQETQYFGPGTRLLVL.

This clonotype was seen at least ten times. Written as DNA, the CDR3 is TGTGCCAGCGCTAGGATTTACGAGCAGTACGTC. As protein: CASARIYEQYV. The V gene is TRBV2, the J gene TRBJ2-7; D is unresolved. This CDR3 has 11 residues. Germline assignment: CDR1 SNHLY and CDR2 FYNNEI. The ends were cut back, 8 bases at V and 4 bases at J, with 9 bases in the middle.

This chain links TRBV4-1 with TRBJ2-4; D is perhaps TRBD2 (5 bases). This CDR3 is built from 17 residues. Germline loops: CDR1 MGHRA, CDR2 YSYEKL. The V end was cut by 6 bases, the J end by 9 bases, with 27 bases between. Here the CDR3 DNA reads TGCGCCAGCAGTCGGACGGAGAGGGCCCCAGGAGAATCCATTCAGTACTTC. Its protein product is CASSRTERAPGESIQYF.

This clonotype has only a few counts. The chain recombines TRBV19 with TRBJ1-1; unclear D gene. The ends were cut back, 2 bases at V and 5 bases at J, with 12 bases in the middle. The germline CDR1 and CDR2 sequences are LNHDA and SQIVND (reference sequence). This CDR3 comprises 14 residues. The CDR3 bases are TGTGCCAGTAGTATAACCCGACGGAATACTGAAGCTTTCTTT. Its translation is CASSITRRNTEAFF.

Ten or more counts support this clonotype. This chain connects TRBV27 to TRBJ1-5; TRBD1 is a possible D gene (5 bases). The germline CDR1 and CDR2 sequences are MNHEY and SMNVEV (reference sequence). Trimming took off 4 bases at V and 6 bases at J, with 13 bases between the two ends. This CDR3 region has 14 residues. The chain's CDR3 is CASSSGSGSQPQHF. The CDR3 coding sequence is TGTGCCAGCAGTTCGGGGTCAGGGAGTCAGCCCCAGCATTTT.

Regarding this clonotype: A single base separates this from a much larger clone, so it may be a read error. The chain joins TRBV6-2 or TRBV6-3 to TRBJ2-7, with D perhaps TRBD1 (6 bases). CDR1 and CDR2 (germline): MNHEY, SVGEGT. This CDR3 is built from 16 residues. For the CDR3, the DNA is TGTTCCAGCAGCAGAAACAGGGTCCCTTCCCCCTACGAGCAGTACGTC. It specifies CSSSRNRVPSPYEQYV.